The 2 T cell receptor beta chains reported below all come from one sample, sequenced in a study of control samples from healthy donors and cancer patients. TCRdb keeps only in-frame clones here, not all; method: immunoSEQ multiplex PCR. The sample consists of 96,000 or so clones, approximately 95% of them appearing once. The specimen sequenced was blood. The receptors derive from a man between 18 and 29 years old in good health.

The chain employs TRBV3-1 (or the pseudogene TRBV3-2) and TRBJ1-1, with D perhaps matching TRBD1 (5 bases). Germline CDR1 is LGHDT and CDR2 is YNNKEL (reference sequence). The CDR3 has 15 amino acids. V was cut by 4 bases and J by 5 bases, with 17 bases left in between. CDR3 sequence reads: CASSPSGGGRTEAFF. CDR3 nucleotide sequence: TGTGCCAGCAGCCCATCTGGGGGGGGGAGGACTGAAGCTTTCTTT.

This chain uses TRBV6-5 with TRBJ1-4, with a tentative D call TRBD1 (5 bases). CDR1 is MNHEY and CDR2 is SVGAGI in the germline V gene. V lost 6 bases and J 8 bases, leaving 16 bases between the germline ends. There are 14 residues in the CDR3. CDR3 in DNA: TGTGCCAGCAGGTTCGCTGGGGGGGACGAAAAACTGTTTTTT. Translation: CASRFAGGDEKLFF.